What follows describes a single TCR beta chain. No antigen is known for it. A clone one base away is much larger, so this may be a read error. These data are taken from a study of early T cells in non-severe SARS-CoV-2 infection. The overall study: The sequenced material was bulk RNA from unsorted whole blood, and its chains were unpaired. Broader study findings: Matching with VDJdb favored anti-spike CD8 responses (missing private and CD4 specificities).

This CDR3 comprises 14 residues. Germline loops: CDR1 DFQATT, CDR2 SNEGSKA (reference sequence). As part of library construction, unique molecular identifiers were attached to individual cDNA molecules. Each CDR3 protein gets one entry after TCRdb re-called the 5' RACE reads with MiXCR. The data hold 60,000 to 75,000 distinct CDR3 sequences, with roughly 4.8% observed a single time. V usage is TRBV20-1 and J usage is TRBJ2-7, with D possibly being TRBD2 (6 bases). Sequencing used whole blood, obtained at baseline. The origin of this receptor is an adult who was a healthcare worker with PCR-confirmed SARS-CoV-2 infection or an uninfected control (not recorded which). The donor label of this sample is uncertain. The CDR3 region is CSASGSGESYVQYF. The CDR3 DNA reads as TGCAGTGCTAGTGGCTCGGGAGAATCCTACGTGCAGTACTTC.